This T cell receptor beta chain was sequenced during a study of shared clonotypes between healthy human individuals. At deep level, the assay was performed. Around 32,000 T cell genomes, or roughly 200 ng DNA, went into the sorted-subset replicate PCRs. Method: immunoSEQ multiplex PCR; TCRdb's copy keeps in-frame clones and lacks some. The data hold 2 million to 2.5 million clones, with approximately 90% observed a single time. The study, taken as a whole, reports: Generally, estimated richness proved larger in naive subsets than it did in memory subsets.

In regard to this clone: Its antigen is unidentified.

This TCR was sampled from a man in his late teens or twenties in good health. Some clones in this sample may be carry-over from other donors' samples. Input material: naive CD4+ T cells from PBMCs. Subset defined: CD45RA+ positively selected.

CDR3 protein: CASSVGTQGAQAFF. CDR3 in DNA: TGTGCCAGCAGCGTCGGTACCCAGGGCGCTCAAGCTTTCTTT. The chain carries TRBV9 and TRBJ1-1, with a possible D match to TRBD1 (5 bases). Trimming removed 2 bases from V and 9 bases from J, with 17 bases in between. The CDR3 has 14 residues. In germline, CDR1 is SGDLS, CDR2 YYNGEE.